The present T cell receptor beta chain was sequenced within a study of CD8 T cells in Susac syndrome. This clonotype was detected once. Patients with Susac syndrome met the recently defined diagnostic criteria for definite or probable disease. Negative isolation yielded the CD8+ and CD4+ T cells, while FACS enriched the TEMRA cells. RNA totalling about 0.45 to 1 ug underwent reverse transcription with random hexamers. By means of immunoSEQ multiplex PCR, TCR beta CDR3 spanning 54 Vbeta and 13 Jbeta underwent amplification. From the immunoSEQ multiplex PCR reads, TCRdb called clonotypes with MiXCR, one entry per CDR3 protein. Found here are fewer than 200,000 distinct CDR3 sequences, 91% of them singletons; the top ten hold around 0.1%. Trimming pared 5 bases from V and 6 bases from J, leaving 22 bases between. The CDR3 runs to 15 residues. Germline loops: CDR1 DFQATT, CDR2 SNEGSKA (reference sequence).

The rearrangement joins TRBV20-1 to TRBJ1-2; the D gene is possibly TRBD1 (5 bases). Sequencing was done on a sample of CD4+ T cells from PBMCs. This clonotype originated in a human donor with Susac syndrome. CDR3 coding DNA: TGCAGTGCTGACTTAATCGGCAGGGCGACAGATGGCTACACCTTC. Amino acid sequence: CSADLIGRATDGYTF.